This T cell receptor beta chain is from a study of T cells in Graves' hyperthyroidism and ophthalmopathy. Points from the study as a whole: Most thyroid clonotypes with frequency above 0.001 were detected in blood. A model built on 13 V-J features separated ophthalmopathy from stable hyperthyroidism.

This clonotype was picked up one time. Its target is unknown. V dropped 3 bases and J dropped 7; count of bases not matched to a gene: 10. Germline V lookup: CDR1 MGHRA, CDR2 YSYEKL. This CDR3 has 17 residues. Inclusion characteristics of ophthalmopathy patients comprised a Clinical Activity Score of at least 3, a NOSPECS grade of at least 4, and duration under 3 months. The CDR3 regions of TCR beta were amplified from RNA transcripts. HTBI primers were used for first-round RT-PCR of the TCR CDR3. Via MiXCR, TCRdb re-called the multiplex PCR reads, giving one row per CDR3 protein. The table lists about 270,000 distinct CDR3 sequences, approximately 21% of them singletons, with about 60% in the top ten.

The sequencing sample was made of blood. This clonotype originated in a man aged 30 to 39 with Graves' ophthalmopathy. The gene calls are TRBV4-1 and TRBJ2-1; 12 nucleotides match TRBD2. CDR3 protein: CASSHFPSGRARNEQFF. In DNA, the CDR3 is TGCGCCAGCAGCCATTTCCCTAGCGGGAGGGCCCGGAATGAGCAGTTCTTC.